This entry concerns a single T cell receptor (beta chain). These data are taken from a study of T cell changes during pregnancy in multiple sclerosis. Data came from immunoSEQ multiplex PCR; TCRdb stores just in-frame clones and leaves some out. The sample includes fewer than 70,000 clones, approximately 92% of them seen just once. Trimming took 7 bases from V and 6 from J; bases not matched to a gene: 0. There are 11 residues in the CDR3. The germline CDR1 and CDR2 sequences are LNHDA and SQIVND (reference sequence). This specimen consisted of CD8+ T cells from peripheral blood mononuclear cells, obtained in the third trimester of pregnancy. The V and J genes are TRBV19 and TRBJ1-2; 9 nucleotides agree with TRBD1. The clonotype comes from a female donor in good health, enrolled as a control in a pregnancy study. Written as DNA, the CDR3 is TGTGCCAGTAACAGGGGGCATGGCTACACCTTC. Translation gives CASNRGHGYTF. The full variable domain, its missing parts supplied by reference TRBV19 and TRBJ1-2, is DGGITQSPKYLFRKEGQNVTLSCEQNLNHDAMYWYRQDPGQGLRLIYYSQIVNDFQKGDIAEGYSVSREKKESFPLTVTSAQKNPTAFYLCASNRGHGYTFGSGTRLTVV.